These T cell receptor beta chains were read from a single sample in a study of blood T cell repertoires in COVID-19. Measured with immunoSEQ multiplex PCR; TCRdb has only the in-frame clones, and not every one. This repertoire shows around 210,000 clones, more than 80% found once; its top ten account for approximately 8%. Specimen: peripheral blood. These receptors all stem from a woman older than 75 with COVID-19, enrolled during active disease. CDR3s include the opening cysteine and the closing phenylalanine or tryptophan. The order of the fields is J gene, V gene, D gene, clone size, CDR3 DNA, CDR3 protein. A D gene is named only where the DNA matches it firmly. Clone size is stated in some rows and not others, as once, few, many or a class when expanded.

TRBJ2-3	TRBV7-9	TRBD2	few	TGTGCCAGCAGCTTAGGGGCCACCGGGGGGGACTATAGCACAGATACGCAGTATTTT	CASSLGATGGDYSTDTQYF
TRBJ1-2	TRBV28	-	-	TGTGCCAGCAGCCCGGGGACATCCGGCGGCTACACCTTC	CASSPGTSGGYTF
TRBJ1-1	TRBV15	-	once	TGTGCCACCAGCAGGGCGGGGGTTTTGTATACTGAAGCTTTCTTT	CATSRAGVLYTEAFF
TRBJ1-4	TRBV6-5	TRBD1	-	TGTGCCAGCAGTAGGACAGGGGCTAATGAAAAACTGTTTTTT	CASSRTGANEKLFF
TRBJ2-5	TRBV28	TRBD2	once	TGTGCCAGCAGTTTATTCCGTGGGAGTAGCGGGAGCCGGGAGACCCAGTACTTC	CASSLFRGSSGSRETQYF
TRBJ2-7	TRBV7-9	-	-	TGTGCCAGCAACCTAGACCTCGAGCAGTACTTC	CASNLDLEQYF
TRBJ1-2	TRBV3-1/TRBV3-2	TRBD1	-	TGTGCCAGCAGAGACAGGGGACGTGACGGCTACACCTTC	CASRDRGRDGYTF
TRBJ2-1	TRBV24-1	-	-	TGTGCCACCAGTGGAGGTAGCGGAAAGAATGAGCAGTTCTTC	CATSGGSGKNEQFF
TRBJ1-1	TRBV5-1	-	once	TGCGCCAGCAGCCCGTCGGACAGTCAGAACACTGAAGCTTTCTTT	CASSPSDSQNTEAFF
TRBJ2-1	TRBV29-1	TRBD2	-	TGCAGCTTCCGGGGGGGGGTCTACAATGAGCAGTTCTTC	CSFRGGVYNEQFF
TRBJ2-2	TRBV27	TRBD1	-	TGTGCCAGCAGTAAGTACAGGGGTTTAACCGGGGAGCTGTTTTTT	CASSKYRGLTGELFF
TRBJ1-3	TRBV28	-	-	TGTGCCAGCAGTTCCACACCCCTCTCTGGAAACACCATATATTTT	CASSSTPLSGNTIYF
TRBJ2-7	TRBV6-2/TRBV6-3	-	-	TGTGCCAGCAGTTACTCACCGGGGACATTGAACTACGAGCAGTACTTC	CASSYSPGTLNYEQYF
TRBJ1-5	TRBV12-3/TRBV12-4	-	-	TGTGCCAGCAGTTTTAGTGGCAATCAGCCCCAGCATTTT	CASSFSGNQPQHF
TRBJ1-2	TRBV2	-	-	TGTGCCAGCAAGTATGAGATCTCTGGTACCTTC	CASKYEISGTF
TRBJ2-1	TRBV6-5	-	-	TGTGCCAGCGTACGAACCGGGACTTCCTACAATGAGCAGTTCTTC	CASVRTGTSYNEQFF
TRBJ2-4	TRBV2	-	-	TGTGCCAGCAAGAGGGGAGGGGGGTCCAAAAACATTCAGTACTTC	CASKRGGGSKNIQYF
TRBJ1-4	TRBV10-3	-	-	TGTGCCACCAGCTACGTCGATGAAAAACTGTTTTTT	CATSYVDEKLFF
TRBJ1-5	TRBV7-9	-	-	TGTGCCAGCAGCTTAGGGTCAGGGGTTGATCAGCCCCAGCATTTT	CASSLGSGVDQPQHF
TRBJ2-1	TRBV18	TRBD2	-	TGTGCCAGCTCTGCCAAGGCTAGCGGTATTGAGCAGTTCTTC	CASSAKASGIEQFF